This T cell receptor beta chain was sequenced for a study of Ad26.COV2.S vaccination and SARS-CoV-2 variants. Study-wide context: Within the COV1001 Ad26.COV2.S trial arm, the donor was enrolled. Each vaccinee took Ad26.COV2.S intramuscularly, once or twice 56 days apart.

Treatment: roughly 18 received Ad26.COV2.S at low or high dose, single or two shots; about 5 received placebo; per-sample allocation not given. The samples date from day 63 after the first vaccine or placebo injection. An adult donor aged 18-55 years was enrolled in Boston. This CDR3 is built from 12 residues. Between the trimmed V and J ends, which lost 1 base and 4 bases, there was a span of 4 bases. Using immunoSEQ multiplex PCR, the repertoire was profiled, and TCRdb retains in-frame clones only, with some absent. The profile shows 380,000 or so clones, around 89% of them singletons. The clonotype comes from a person between 18 and 65 years old who received the Ad26.COV2.S COVID-19 vaccine or a placebo. The source material was peripheral blood, sampled in a trial of Ad26.COV2.S vaccine versus placebo. This sequence joins TRBV12-3 or TRBV12-4 and TRBJ1-1; D remains unclear. The CDR3 is CASSLESTEAFF. DNA of the CDR3: TGTGCCAGCAGTTTAGAGAGCACTGAAGCTTTCTTT.